This T cell receptor beta chain stems from a study of blood T cell repertoires in COVID-19. The ends lost 4 bases at V and 7 bases at J; junction bases unmatched: 9. Germline V gives CDR1 SGDLS, CDR2 YYNGEE. This CDR3 has 15 residues. Produced via immunoSEQ multiplex PCR; TCRdb's table is partial and in-frame only. The sample carries under 200,000 clones, approximately 80% recorded once. This sequence originates from a woman aged 60 to 75 with acute or convalescent COVID-19. Sample: peripheral blood. The rearrangement joins TRBV9 to TRBJ1-2, with 11 bases that match TRBD1. The CDR3 sequence: CASSINSGTGGGYTF. CDR3 coding DNA: TGTGCCAGCAGCATAAACTCCGGGACAGGGGGTGGCTACACCTTC.